A single sample gave rise to the 29 T cell receptor beta chains below, sequenced in a study of cytomegalovirus exposure and HLA in healthy donors. Amplification used 60 Vbeta primers and 13 Jbeta primers. Clones were read by immunoSEQ multiplex PCR, and TCRdb kept only the in-frame ones, dropping some. The table has around 120,000 clones, 74% seen once. The sample taken for sequencing was PBMCs. These TCRs come from a middle-aged man in good health and CMV-seropositive.

This sequence joins TRBV11-2 and TRBJ2-1, with TRBD2 identical over 9 bases. Germline V CDR1 and CDR2: SGHAT, FQNNGV. The trim removed 1 base at V and 4 bases at J, leaving 5 bases unmatched. This CDR3 is built from 16 residues. CDR3 sequence: CASSLVLAGTYNEQFF. The CDR3 DNA is TGTGCCAGCAGCTTAGTGCTAGCGGGGACTTACAATGAGCAGTTCTTC.

This sequence joins TRBV2 and TRBJ1-1; no clear D. The V end was cut by 5 bases, the J end by 7 bases, with 8 bases between. The CDR3 is 11 residues long. Germline assignment: CDR1 SNHLY and CDR2 FYNNEI. CDR3 DNA sequence: TGTGCCAGCAGTACAGAACTTGAAGCTTTCTTT. Translation: CASSTELEAFF.

The J gene is TRBJ1-1, the V gene TRBV2; 10 nucleotides align to TRBD1. The CDR3 totals 16 residues. Germline CDR1 reads SNHLY; CDR2 reads FYNNEI. Germline trimming cut 7 bases from V and 2 bases from J; bases unmatched to any gene: 10. The CDR3, as DNA: TGTGCCAGCACCGGGGACAGGGGAAGGATAAACACTGAAGCTTTCTTT. Amino acid sequence: CASTGDRGRINTEAFF.

This chain uses TRBV6-1 with TRBJ1-1; D unresolved. CDR3 length: 14 residues. The germline CDR1 and CDR2 sequences are MNHNS and SASEGT. V was clipped by 0 bases and J by 5 bases, with 10 bases between them. In DNA form, the CDR3 reads TGTGCCAGCAGTGAAGCCCCACAGTCGACTGAAGCTTTCTTT. Protein sequence: CASSEAPQSTEAFF.

A note on this clone: No conserved phenylalanine or tryptophan ends this CDR3, so it is likely a read error. The chain recombines TRBV5-3 with TRBJ2-2; 16 bases are a match to TRBD2. TRBV5-3 is placed among ORFs of uncertain function. CDR3 size: 17 residues. The trim removed 3 bases at V and 5 bases at J, leaving 4 bases unmatched. CDR3 coding DNA: TGTGCCAGAAGCTGGGGACTAGCGGGGGGGCAAACCGGGGAGCTGTTTTCT. It yields the protein CARSWGLAGGQTGELFS.

The CDR3: CASRTGSGNPEAFF. The DNA for the CDR3 is TGTGCCAGCAGAACGGGGTCGGGCAACCCTGAAGCTTTCTTT. The chain links TRBV11-2 to TRBJ1-1, with unresolved D. Germline CDR1 SGHAT, CDR2 FQNNGV. Trimming pared 6 bases from V and 6 bases from J, leaving 17 bases between. The CDR3 consists of 14 residues. The full variable domain, with the rest looked up from reference TRBV11-2 and TRBJ1-1, is EAGVAQSPRYKIIEKRQSVAFWCNPISGHATLYWYQQILGQGPKLLIQFQNNGVVDDSQLPKDRFSAERLKGVDSTLKIQPAKLEDSAVYLCASRTGSGNPEAFFGQGTRLTVV.

This rearrangement joins TRBV11-2 to TRBJ2-7; 10 positions agree with TRBD2. The CDR3 contains 15 residues. Germline V lookup: CDR1 SGHAT, CDR2 FQNNGV. Losses at the gene ends were 6 bases for V and 4 bases for J; bases not matched to a gene: 9. DNA of the CDR3: TGTGCCAGCAGGCCCTTAGCGGGGGGTGGGTACGAGCAGTACTTC. It encodes CASRPLAGGGYEQYF.

The chain carries TRBV7-8 and TRBJ2-5, with TRBD2 matching 10 bases. After removal of 1 base from V and 2 bases from J, the junction contained 1 base not matched to a gene. Germline assignment: CDR1 SGHVS and CDR2 FQNEAQ. The CDR3 length is 15 residues. Here the CDR3 reads CASSLGAGGQETQYF. The CDR3 DNA follows: TGTGCCAGCAGCTTAGGAGCGGGAGGGCAAGAGACCCAGTACTTC.

This chain connects TRBV18 to TRBJ2-3; D is ambiguous. The V and J ends lost 5 bases and 0 bases respectively, with 6 bases between them. The CDR3 is made up of 13 amino acids. The germline V gene has CDR1 KGHSH and CDR2 LQKENI. CDR3 DNA: TGTGCCAGCTCATCCTCTAGCACAGATACGCAGTATTTT. Encoded protein: CASSSSSTDTQYF.

The genes are TRBV11-2 and TRBJ2-5; D unresolved. This CDR3 spans 17 amino acids. V was clipped by 0 bases and J by 1 base, with 15 bases between them. Germline V gene sequence: CDR1 SGHAT, CDR2 FQNNGV. CDR3 sequence: CASSLDPIGGAQETQYF. Here the CDR3 DNA reads TGTGCCAGCAGCTTAGATCCCATTGGCGGTGCCCAAGAGACCCAGTACTTC.

The rearrangement uses TRBV19 and TRBJ1-4, with TRBD1 identical over 8 bases. V gave up 7 bases and J gave up 5 bases; unmatched junction bases: 9. CDR1 LNHDA and CDR2 SQIVND come from the germline V gene (reference sequence). The CDR3 spans 15 residues. This CDR3 is CASTEPGQENEKLFF. The CDR3 DNA reads as TGTGCCAGTACCGAACCGGGACAGGAGAATGAAAAACTGTTTTTT.

V and J are TRBV27 and TRBJ2-5, with 11 nucleotides matching TRBD2. Gene TRBJ2-7 matches the end of the DNA better, so the J call may be wrong. The CDR3 totals 17 residues. CDR1 and CDR2 (germline): MNHEY, SMNVEV (reference sequence). Here the CDR3 DNA reads TGTGCCAGCAGTTTAATGGTAGCGGGGGGGAGCTCCTACGAGCAGTACTTC. Translation: CASSLMVAGGSSYEQYF.

V usage is TRBV2 and J usage is TRBJ1-2, with 7 bases fitting TRBD1. The germline CDR1 and CDR2 sequences are SNHLY and FYNNEI. This CDR3 has 13 residues. The V segment lost 6 bases and the J segment 2 bases; nucleotides outside the gene matches: 3. DNA for the CDR3: TGTGCCAGCAGAGAGACAGGGAACTATGGCTACACCTTC. Translation: CASRETGNYGYTF.

CDR3 sequence reads: CASSLRAGLDNEQFF. Here the CDR3 DNA reads TGTGCCAGCAGCTTGCGGGCAGGGCTTGACAATGAGCAGTTCTTC. This chain links TRBV5-4 with TRBJ2-1, with D possibly matching TRBD1 (5 bases). Germline V lookup: CDR1 SGHNT, CDR2 YYREEE (reference sequence). CDR3 length equals 15 residues. V was clipped by 1 base and J by 5 bases, with 13 bases between them.

The rearrangement uses TRBV14 and TRBJ2-7; 7 bases match TRBD1. J lost 3 bases, V lost 2 bases, and 7 bases had no gene match. Germline V gene data show CDR1 as SGHDN and CDR2 as FVKESK. The CDR3 extends over 15 amino acids. The CDR3 region is CASSQYLTGYYEQYF. CDR3 coding DNA: TGTGCCAGCAGCCAATACCTGACAGGGTACTACGAGCAGTACTTC.

The genes are TRBV6-4 and TRBJ2-5; 7 bases line up with TRBD2. The closer fit of TRBJ2-7 to the DNA end suggests the J call may be wrong. The CDR3 covers 19 residues. The germline gives CDR1 MRHNA, CDR2 SNTAGT. Here the CDR3 reads CASSEKMGRDRGKSYEQYF. In DNA form, the CDR3 reads TGTGCCAGCAGTGAAAAGATGGGGAGGGACCGAGGAAAATCCTACGAGCAGTACTTC.

As for this clone: Other DNA sequences in this specimen translate into the identical CDR3. This chain connects TRBV5-1 to TRBJ2-3; 7 positions agree with TRBD1. Germline trimming cut 7 bases from V and 3 bases from J; bases unmatched to any gene: 8. The CDR3 has 14 amino acids. CDR1 and CDR2 (germline): SGHRS, YFSETQ. The CDR3 DNA sequence: TGCGCCAGCGGACGACAGGGAGAAACAGATACGCAGTATTTT. It translates to CASGRQGETDTQYF.

The chain is built from TRBV12-5 and TRBJ2-5, with 9 bases identical to TRBD1. Germline values: CDR1 LGHNT, CDR2 FRNRAP. This CDR3 region has 13 residues. V shed 6 bases, J shed 5 bases, and the junction held 4 bases outside the gene matches. The DNA for the CDR3 is TGTGCTAGTGGACAGACAGGGGGGGAGACCCAGTACTTC. Translating it yields CASGQTGGETQYF.

The rearrangement links TRBV5-4 to TRBJ2-1; the D gene is possibly TRBD1 (5 bases). There are 14 residues in the CDR3. Germline loops: CDR1 SGHNT, CDR2 YYREEE (reference sequence). The V end was cut by 1 base, the J end by 8 bases, with 13 bases between. In nucleotides, the CDR3 is TGTGCCAGCAGCTTGTGGCAGGGTAACGATGAGCAGTTCTTC. It encodes CASSLWQGNDEQFF.

This clone was counted between two and nine times. The rearrangement uses TRBV7-3 and TRBJ2-7, with D possibly matching TRBD2 (6 bases). CDR1 and CDR2 (germline): SGHTA, FQGTGA. The V gene lost 1 base and the J gene lost 4 bases, with 8 bases spanning the gap. This CDR3 has 13 residues. CDR3 coding DNA: TGTGCCAGCAGCTTAAACAGCGGGTACGAGCAGTACTTC. Translation: CASSLNSGYEQYF. The full variable domain, rest sourced from reference TRBV7-3 and TRBJ2-7, is GAGVSQTPSNKVTEKGKYVELRCDPISGHTALYWYRQSLGQGPEFLIYFQGTGAADDSGLPNDRFFAVRPEGSVSTLKIQRTERGDSAVYLCASSLNSGYEQYFGPGTRLTVT.

The chain links TRBV5-4 to TRBJ2-7; 8 nucleotides match TRBD2. CDR1 and CDR2 from the germline V gene are SGHNT and YYREEE (reference sequence). The CDR3 runs to 16 residues. Germline trimming cut 0 bases from V and 1 base from J; bases unmatched to any gene: 6. CDR3 protein: CASSLDGGGISYEQYF. The CDR3 bases are TGTGCCAGCAGCTTGGACGGGGGGGGTATTTCCTACGAGCAGTACTTC.

The rearrangement uses TRBV2 and TRBJ1-6; 9 bases match TRBD1. Germline loops: CDR1 SNHLY, CDR2 FYNNEI. This CDR3 has 14 amino acids. The V segment lost 5 bases and the J segment 9 bases; nucleotides outside the gene matches: 5. In DNA, the CDR3 is TGTGCCAGCAGTCTCGGACAGGGGAGTTCACCCCTCCACTTT. Encoded protein: CASSLGQGSSPLHF.

The chain's CDR3 is CASTRTGEAYEQYF. The DNA for the CDR3 is TGTGCCAGCACCCGGACAGGGGAGGCCTACGAGCAGTACTTC. The rearrangement joins TRBV6-1 to TRBJ2-7; 9 bases match TRBD1. Germline CDR1 and CDR2: MNHNS and SASEGT. Trimming at V came to 7 bases and at J to 2 bases, leaving 6 bases not matched to a gene. The CDR3 extends over 14 amino acids.

The chain carries TRBV11-2 and TRBJ2-7; 8 nucleotides match TRBD1. This CDR3 is 15 amino acids long. V dropped 4 bases and J dropped 4; count of bases not matched to a gene: 9. The germline V gene encodes CDR1 SGHAT and CDR2 FQNNGV. In DNA, the CDR3 is TGTGCCAGCAGCTCTATCCGACAGGGGAAGTACGAGCAGTACTTC. Translated: CASSSIRQGKYEQYF.

The J gene is TRBJ2-1, the V gene TRBV6-5; a possible D gene is TRBD2 (6 bases). This CDR3 is built from 14 residues. Germline loops: CDR1 MNHEY, CDR2 SVGAGI. Trimming pared 2 bases from V and 7 bases from J, leaving 12 bases between. In nucleotides, the CDR3 is TGTGCCAGCAGTTACCGAGCGGGTTTAAATGAGCAGTTCTTC. Protein product: CASSYRAGLNEQFF.

J is TRBJ2-1 and V is TRBV2, with a possible D match to TRBD1 (6 bases). The V end was cut by 5 bases, the J end by 3 bases, with 8 bases between. There are 13 residues in the CDR3. CDR1 is SNHLY and CDR2 is FYNNEI in the germline V gene. The CDR3 DNA reads as TGTGCCAGCAGTCGGGACAACTACAATGAGCAGTTCTTC. Translation: CASSRDNYNEQFF.

This clone was found once. The CDR3 sequence: CASSLGDRGYNEQFF. The CDR3 coding sequence is TGTGCCAGCAGCTTGGGAGACAGGGGTTACAATGAGCAGTTCTTC. The rearrangement joins TRBV5-6 to TRBJ2-1; 8 bases map to TRBD1. This CDR3 is built from 15 residues. Trimming removed 0 bases from V and 4 bases from J; junction bases left unmatched: 3. The V gene's germline CDR1 is SGHDT and CDR2 YYEEEE. Using reference TRBV5-6 and TRBJ2-1 for the parts outside the CDR3, the full variable domain is DAGVTQSPTHLIKTRGQQVTLRCSPKSGHDTVSWYQQALGQGPQFIFQYYEEEERQRGNFPDRFSGHQFPNYSSELNVNALLLGDSALYLCASSLGDRGYNEQFFGPGTRLTVL.

The chain couples TRBV6-6 to TRBJ1-1; 8 bases are a match to TRBD1. V shed 2 bases, J shed 3 bases, and the junction held 2 bases outside the gene matches. This CDR3 has 14 amino acids. Germline V gives CDR1 MNHNY, CDR2 SVGAGI (reference sequence). CDR3 DNA sequence: TGTGCCAGCAGTTACACGGACAGGGACACTGAAGCTTTCTTT. Its translation: CASSYTDRDTEAFF.

Regarding this clone: One junction end does not reproduce the germline sequence, and a read error may be involved. The gene calls are TRBV5-6 and TRBJ1-6, with D possibly being TRBD1 (6 bases). The CDR3 is 16 residues long. Looked up from germline, CDR1 is SGHDT and CDR2 is YYEEEE. CDR3 protein: CASSFGTGPYDSPLHF. The DNA for the CDR3 is TGTGCCAGCAGCTTCGGTACAGGGCCCTATGATTCACCCCTCCACTTT. The entire variable domain, with the rest obtained from reference TRBV5-6 and TRBJ1-6, is as follows: DAGVTQSPTHLIKTRGQQVTLRCSPKSGHDTVSWYQQALGQGPQFIFQYYEEEERQRGNFPDRFSGHQFPNYSSELNVNALLLGDSALYLCASSFGTGPYDSPLHFGNGTRLTVT.